This TCR beta chain derives from a study of T cell repertoires in cytomegalovirus infection. This clonotype has more than one count but fewer than ten. Its specificity is not known. One entry per CDR3 protein results from TCRdb running MiXCR on the reads. In the table there are approximately 74,000 distinct CDR3 sequences, approximately 39% of which are singletons. This sample comprised CD8+ T cells from cultured PBMCs, obtained from culture after CMV antigen stimulation. The sequence was collected from a human donor in good health (CMV status not recorded). Some clones in this sample may be carry-over from other donors' samples.

For the CDR3, the DNA is TGCGCCAGCAGCCAAGGTAGCGGGGGGCAAGAGACCCAGTACTTC. It translates to CASSQGSGGQETQYF. V usage is TRBV4-1 and J usage is TRBJ2-5; TRBD2 matches 10 bases. Germline CDR1 MGHRA, CDR2 YSYEKL. With 1 base clipped from V and 2 bases from J, the junction kept 1 base outside the gene matches. The CDR3 has 15 residues.